These 23 T cell receptor beta chains came from one sample sequenced in a study of OX40 agonist ivuxolimab in advanced cancers. Assay: immunoSEQ multiplex PCR; the TCRdb copy retains only in-frame clones and omits some. This sample has 65,000 to 80,000 clones, with 85% to 95% found just once. The source was CD4+ or CD8+ T cells sorted from blood, collected in a trial of the OX40 agonist ivuxolimab. These receptor sequences come from an adult with an advanced solid tumor such as melanoma, head and neck, liver or kidney cancer.

The chain uses TRBV7-2 and TRBJ2-7; 8 nucleotides agree with TRBD2. The CDR3 covers 16 residues. Trimming at V came to 6 bases and at J to 2 bases, leaving 12 bases not matched to a gene. The V gene's germline CDR1 is SGHTA and CDR2 FQGNSA. The CDR3 region is CASREGAGAQAYEQYF. The CDR3 DNA reads TGTGCCAGCAGGGAGGGAGCGGGGGCCCAGGCCTACGAGCAGTACTTC.

The chain recombines TRBV28 with TRBJ2-5; the match to TRBD2 covers 10 bases. Germline V gene sequence: CDR1 MDHEN, CDR2 SYDVKM. The CDR3 has 17 residues. Losses at the gene ends were 3 bases for V and 4 bases for J; bases not matched to a gene: 11. In DNA form, the CDR3 reads TGTGCCAGCAGTTTCCCAATTCTAGCGGGAGAGGGAGAGACCCAGTACTTC. Its translation: CASSFPILAGEGETQYF.

J is TRBJ2-7 and V is TRBV4-1; TRBD2 matches 7 bases. The CDR3 runs 15 residues. After removal of 3 bases from V and 2 bases from J, the junction contained 7 bases not matched to a gene. The germline V gene has CDR1 MGHRA and CDR2 YSYEKL. CDR3 sequence reads: CASSQGGDWAYEQYF. CDR3 in DNA: TGCGCCAGCAGCCAGGGGGGGGACTGGGCCTACGAGCAGTACTTC.

This clone rates as medium-sized. The rearrangement links TRBV5-1 to TRBJ2-7; tentatively, D is TRBD2 (5 bases). Germline values: CDR1 SGHRS, CDR2 YFSETQ. There are 15 residues in the CDR3. Between the trimmed V and J ends, which lost 4 bases and 2 bases, there was a span of 16 bases. CDR3 sequence reads: CASSPGGELAYEQYF. CDR3 sequence (DNA): TGCGCCAGCAGCCCTGGTGGGGAGCTAGCCTACGAGCAGTACTTC.

This sequence joins TRBV7-8 and TRBJ2-7, with 8 nucleotides matching TRBD2. The CDR3 contains 13 residues. CDR1 and CDR2 (germline): SGHVS, FQNEAQ. J lost 6 bases, V lost 6 bases, and 7 bases had no gene match. The CDR3 coding sequence is TGTGCCAGCAGTCGGGGGGGTGGCTTCGAGCAGTACTTC. It translates to CASSRGGGFEQYF.

The chain recombines TRBV4-1 with TRBJ1-1, with no clear D. Trimming took 3 bases from V and 1 from J, leaving 6 bases between them. CDR3 length equals 13 residues. Germline CDR1 MGHRA, CDR2 YSYEKL. CDR3 in amino acids: CASSHEANTEAFF. The CDR3 nucleotides read TGCGCCAGCAGCCACGAGGCGAACACTGAAGCTTTCTTT.

The gene calls are TRBV15 and TRBJ1-1, with D unclear. The CDR3 is 15 amino acids. V was trimmed by 2 bases and J by 1 base, leaving 11 bases between them. Germline lookup yields CDR1 LNHNV and CDR2 YYDKDF (reference sequence). The CDR3: CATSRLWTGNTEAFF. In DNA, the CDR3 is TGTGCCACCAGCAGACTCTGGACGGGGAACACTGAAGCTTTCTTT.

CDR3 residues: CASSFDGVTQYF. The CDR3 DNA follows: TGTGCCAGCAGTTTCGACGGGGTTACGCAGTATTTT. The chain carries TRBV27 and TRBJ2-3, with D possibly matching TRBD2 (5 bases). Germline CDR1 and CDR2: MNHEY and SMNVEV (reference sequence). Trimming removed 3 bases at V and 8 bases at J, with 9 bases between. This CDR3 has 12 amino acids.

The chain has TRBV5-1 and TRBJ2-2; no clear D gene. CDR1 SGHRS and CDR2 YFSETQ come from the germline V gene. Trimming removed 0 bases at V and 0 bases at J, with 9 bases between. This CDR3 has 16 amino acids. The CDR3 coding sequence is TGCGCCAGCAGCTTGGGGCGCTACGCGAACACCGGGGAGCTGTTTTTT. Translating gives CASSLGRYANTGELFF. Complete variable domain (other parts from reference TRBV5-1 and TRBJ2-2): KAGVTQTPRYLIKTRGQQVTLSCSPISGHRSVSWYQQTPGQGLQFLFEYFSETQRNKGNFPGRFSGRQFSNSRSEMNVSTLELGDSALYLCASSLGRYANTGELFFGEGSRLTVL.

This clone was observed once. The chain is built from TRBV7-8 and TRBJ2-1; the D is unclear. Per the germline V gene, CDR1 is SGHVS and CDR2 is FQNEAQ. The CDR3 spans 13 residues. The ends were cut back, 1 base at V and 8 bases at J, with 9 bases in the middle. The CDR3 reads CASSLEVIDEQFF. CDR3 nucleotides: TGTGCCAGCAGCTTAGAAGTAATCGATGAGCAGTTCTTC.

This clone was counted a few times. The chain recombines TRBV30 with TRBJ1-1; D not certain. V was cut by 0 bases and J by 0 bases, with 14 bases left in between. The CDR3 is 16 residues long. Per the germline V gene, CDR1 is GTSNPN and CDR2 is SVGIG (reference sequence). The CDR3 DNA reads TGTGCCTGGAGTGTCCTGGGCAGCCTGATGAACACTGAAGCTTTCTTT. It encodes CAWSVLGSLMNTEAFF.

The rearrangement joins TRBV28 to TRBJ1-2; unclear D gene. The germline gives CDR1 MDHEN, CDR2 SYDVKM. CDR3 length: 14 amino acids. V was pared by 5 bases and J by 7 bases, with 17 bases between. CDR3 sequence: CASSPRTAPLGYTF. In DNA form, the CDR3 reads TGTGCCAGCAGTCCACGGACTGCACCCCTTGGCTACACCTTC.

The rearrangement joins TRBV19 to TRBJ1-2, with a weak D call TRBD1 (5 bases). The germline V gene has CDR1 LNHDA and CDR2 SQIVND (reference sequence). The CDR3 extends over 14 amino acids. Trimming removed 7 bases at V and 7 bases at J, with 19 bases between. The CDR3 DNA reads as TGTGCCAGTACCCCCGGGACCGGCATTGTTGGCTACACCTTC. It specifies CASTPGTGIVGYTF.

This chain uses TRBV11-2 with TRBJ1-3; 8 nucleotides align to TRBD1. The germline CDR1 and CDR2 sequences are SGHAT and FQNNGV. This CDR3 region has 15 residues. V shed 5 bases and J 8 bases; nucleotides not matched to a gene: 11. CDR3 sequence (DNA): TGTGCCAGCAGCCCTAAACCCGGGACAGGCCACACCATATATTTT. It yields the protein CASSPKPGTGHTIYF.

This clone appeared a single time. J is TRBJ1-5 and V is TRBV28, with D tentatively TRBD1 (5 bases). Trimming left V 3 bases short and J 4 bases short, with 13 bases between. This CDR3 is built from 15 residues. Germline loops: CDR1 MDHEN, CDR2 SYDVKM. This CDR3 reads CASSFGDLRNQPQHF. DNA for the CDR3: TGTGCCAGCAGTTTTGGGGACCTCCGGAATCAGCCCCAGCATTTT. Based on the CDR3 plus reference TRBV28 and TRBJ1-5, the full variable domain is DVKVTQSSRYLVKRTGEKVFLECVQDMDHENMFWYRQDPGLGLRLIYFSYDVKMKEKGDIPEGYSVSREKKERFSLILESASTNQTSMYLCASSFGDLRNQPQHFGDGTRLSIL.

V usage is TRBV30 and J usage is TRBJ2-7; 12 bases fit TRBD1. This CDR3 spans 15 amino acids. Germline loops: CDR1 GTSNPN, CDR2 SVGIG (reference sequence). The V gene end was trimmed by 2 bases and the J gene end by 2 bases; junction bases not matched to a gene: 4. The CDR3 loop is CAWSLGQGAAYEQYF. The CDR3 coding sequence is TGTGCCTGGAGTTTGGGACAGGGGGCGGCCTACGAGCAGTACTTC.

The CDR3 region is CASNSRMNTEAFF. The CDR3 nucleotides read TGTGCCAGCAACAGCCGCATGAACACTGAAGCTTTCTTT. This chain links TRBV27 with TRBJ1-1; D ambiguous. The germline V gene has CDR1 MNHEY and CDR2 SMNVEV (reference sequence). This CDR3 is 13 amino acids long. V dropped 7 bases and J dropped 0 bases, with 9 bases sitting between them.

The chain couples TRBV15 to TRBJ2-3, with D possibly matching TRBD2 (7 bases). CDR1 is LNHNV and CDR2 is YYDKDF in the germline V gene (reference sequence). Trimming pared 1 base from V and 2 bases from J, leaving 13 bases between. This CDR3 has 16 residues. The CDR3 region has the DNA TGTGCCACCAGCAGAGGAGGGGGGGCGGACACAGATACGCAGTATTTT. Protein product: CATSRGGGADTDTQYF.

The rearrangement joins TRBV4-1 to TRBJ1-6; D gene unclear. This CDR3 has 15 residues. Germline CDR1 reads MGHRA; CDR2 reads YSYEKL. V lost 0 bases and J 3 bases, leaving 6 bases between the germline ends. The CDR3 DNA reads as TGCGCCAGCAGCCAAGAGACGGTCTATAATTCACCCCTCCACTTT. Its translation: CASSQETVYNSPLHF.

This chain uses TRBV7-9 with TRBJ1-2; TRBD1 matches at 9 bases. CDR1 and CDR2 from the germline V gene are SEHNR and FQNEAQ (reference sequence). The V and J ends lost 5 bases and 1 base, in that order; junction bases with no gene match: 8. The CDR3 extends over 16 amino acids. The CDR3 here is CASSPGRDRVNYGYTF. The CDR3 coding sequence is TGTGCCAGCAGCCCAGGCCGGGACAGGGTTAACTATGGCTACACCTTC.

CDR3 amino acids: CASSLGISYEQYF. CDR3 nucleotide sequence: TGTGCCAGCAGTTTAGGGATTTCCTACGAGCAGTACTTC. The rearrangement links TRBV27 to TRBJ2-7; D gene ambiguous. Germline assignment: CDR1 MNHEY and CDR2 SMNVEV (reference sequence). The CDR3 is 13 amino acids. V was trimmed by 2 bases and J by 1 base, leaving 6 bases between them.

V and J are TRBV4-3 and TRBJ2-3; D uncertain. The CDR3 runs 13 residues. V was trimmed by 2 bases and J by 7 bases, leaving 10 bases between them. Germline lookup yields CDR1 LGHNA and CDR2 YSLEER. CDR3 sequence: CASSQTRHYTQYF. The CDR3 DNA follows: TGCGCCAGCAGCCAAACCCGACATTATACGCAGTATTTT.

The gene calls are TRBV4-1 and TRBJ2-1, with D possibly TRBD1 on 6 matching bases. The CDR3 covers 16 residues. V was shortened by 3 bases and J by 8 bases, with 20 bases between the two germline ends. CDR1 and CDR2 from the germline V gene are MGHRA and YSYEKL. The CDR3 loop reads CASSHLAQGRSHEQFF. In DNA, the CDR3 is TGCGCCAGCAGCCACCTGGCCCAGGGGAGATCGCATGAGCAGTTCTTC.